These 30 T cell receptor beta chains originate from one sample sequenced in a study of T cells in Graves' hyperthyroidism and ophthalmopathy. Amplification of TCR beta CDR3 regions was performed using RNA transcripts as template. The HTBI set primed first-round TCR CDR3 RT-PCR. TCRdb passed the multiplex PCR reads through MiXCR, listing each CDR3 protein once. In the table there are about 840,000 distinct CDR3 sequences, over 35% of which are singletons. The sequencing sample was made of blood. The origin of the receptors is a man between 18 and 29 years old with Graves' hyperthyroidism.

The V and J genes are TRBV7-2 and TRBJ2-7, with a tentative D call TRBD1 (6 bases). Germline V gene data show CDR1 as SGHTA and CDR2 as FQGNSA. The germline V and J ends were trimmed by 1 base and 2 bases, with 12 bases remaining between them. CDR3 length equals 15 residues. CDR3 residues: CASSLGAGTTYEQYF. The DNA for the CDR3 is TGTGCCAGCAGCTTAGGAGCCGGGACAACCTACGAGCAGTACTTC.

This clonotype has just a few counts. V usage is TRBV4-1 and J usage is TRBJ1-1; D call uncertain. Germline assignment: CDR1 MGHRA and CDR2 YSYEKL. Trimming removed 3 bases from V and 1 base from J, with 15 bases in between. There are 16 residues in the CDR3. CDR3 protein: CASSHYTWAQNTEAFF. The CDR3 region has the DNA TGCGCCAGCAGCCACTACACTTGGGCCCAGAACACTGAAGCTTTCTTT.

The chain employs TRBV9 and TRBJ1-6; 10 bases match TRBD1. The CDR3 loop spans 16 amino acids. CDR1 is SGDLS and CDR2 is YYNGEE in the germline V gene. The junction had 14 bases not matched to a gene; V was cut back by 3 bases and J by 14 bases. The CDR3 reads CASSADPGQGIRALHF. CDR3 DNA: TGTGCCAGCAGCGCAGATCCGGGACAGGGGATTAGGGCCCTCCACTTT. Full variable domain (rest looked up from reference TRBV9 and TRBJ1-6): DSGVTQTPKHLITATGQRVTLRCSPRSGDLSVYWYQQSLDQGLQFLIQYYNGEERAKGNILERFSAQQFPDLHSELNLSSLELGDSALYFCASSADPGQGIRALHFGNGTRLTVT.

The chain links TRBV7-9 to TRBJ2-7; TRBD1 is a possible D gene (6 bases). There are 14 residues in the CDR3. Trimming pared 5 bases from V and 9 bases from J, leaving 20 bases between. Germline CDR1 and CDR2: SEHNR and FQNEAQ (reference sequence). CDR3 bases: TGTGCCAGCAGCCTTTCACGGGCCCCAGGGGCGCAGTACTTC. This encodes CASSLSRAPGAQYF.

There are many counts of this clonotype. The chain carries TRBV15 and TRBJ1-1; weak D call: TRBD1 (6 bases). Looked up from germline, CDR1 is LNHNV and CDR2 is YYDKDF (reference sequence). This CDR3 has 16 residues. The V gene lost 0 bases and the J gene lost 5 bases, with 16 bases spanning the gap. CDR3 sequence reads: CATSRDPGQFKTEAFF. CDR3 DNA: TGTGCCACCAGCAGAGACCCGGGACAATTTAAGACTGAAGCTTTCTTT.

The chain carries TRBV10-3 and TRBJ1-5; tentative D call: TRBD1 (5 bases). CDR3 size: 13 residues. V was clipped by 10 bases and J by 4 bases, with 14 bases between them. Germline-derived CDR1 and CDR2 are ENHRY and SYGVKD. CDR3: CASGRADNQPQHF. CDR3 bases: TGTGCCAGCGGCAGGGCGGATAATCAGCCCCAGCATTTT.

The chain recombines TRBV9 with TRBJ2-5, with 8 positions matching TRBD1. The germline gives CDR1 SGDLS, CDR2 YYNGEE. The CDR3 consists of 16 residues. V dropped 4 bases and J dropped 5; count of bases not matched to a gene: 13. The chain's CDR3 is CASSPGGLAVFETQYF. The CDR3 DNA follows: TGTGCCAGCAGCCCAGGGGGCCTAGCTGTATTCGAGACCCAGTACTTC.

This clonotype was seen a few times. CDR3 nucleotide sequence: TGTGCCAGCAGCTTTTATGTACAGTACTCCTCCTACGAGCAGTACTTC. Its protein product is CASSFYVQYSSYEQYF. This chain joins TRBV7-2 and TRBJ2-7; D gene ambiguous. The CDR3 consists of 16 residues. V was cut by 3 bases and J by 0 bases, with 15 bases left in between. CDR1 and CDR2 (germline): SGHTA, FQGNSA.

This clonotype was counted between two and nine times. The rearrangement joins TRBV5-1 to TRBJ1-2; D uncertain. Germline CDR1 reads SGHRS; CDR2 reads YFSETQ. This CDR3 contains 13 residues. Trimming removed 5 bases from V and 8 bases from J, with 16 bases in between. The CDR3 here is CASRPSAREGYTF. The DNA of the CDR3 is TGCGCCAGCAGACCCAGTGCGCGAGAAGGCTACACCTTC.

This clonotype was observed a handful of times. The V gene is TRBV27, the J gene TRBJ2-7, with 13 bases aligning to TRBD2. The CDR3 has 15 amino acids. Germline CDR1 and CDR2: MNHEY and SMNVEV (reference sequence). Losses at the gene ends were 6 bases for V and 4 bases for J; bases not matched to a gene: 6. The CDR3 DNA follows: TGTGCCAGCAGCTCGCTACTAGCGGGGGGGTACGAGCAGTACTTC. Translation: CASSSLLAGGYEQYF.

This chain links TRBV3-1 with TRBJ2-5; D may be TRBD1 (5 bases). The CDR3 is made up of 15 amino acids. V was trimmed by 3 bases and J by 1 base, leaving 12 bases between them. Germline V gives CDR1 LGHDT, CDR2 YNNKEL (reference sequence). The CDR3 is CASSQGFGAQETQYF. CDR3 nucleotides: TGTGCCAGCAGCCAGGGCTTTGGGGCCCAAGAGACCCAGTACTTC.

This sequence joins TRBV12-3 or TRBV12-4 and TRBJ1-2; D uncertain. The CDR3 covers 14 residues. Trimming cost V 3 bases and J 4 bases, with 12 bases left between them. The CDR3 protein is CASSFPGPFYGYTF. The CDR3 DNA reads TGTGCCAGCAGTTTCCCAGGTCCCTTCTATGGCTACACCTTC.

For this clonotype: It may be a read error: a sequence one base away is much more abundant. The chain recombines TRBV2 with TRBJ2-2; D possibly corresponds to TRBD2 (6 bases). The CDR3 extends over 15 amino acids. Germline V lookup: CDR1 SNHLY, CDR2 FYNNEI. Trimming cost V 3 bases and J 3 bases, with 11 bases left between them. The CDR3 DNA sequence: TGTGCCAGCAGTGAGGGGAGGATCGACACCGGGGAGCTGTTTTTT. Residues: CASSEGRIDTGELFF.

The chain links TRBV5-6 to TRBJ1-1; 10 positions agree with TRBD1. The germline V gene has CDR1 SGHDT and CDR2 YYEEEE. Unmatched junction bases numbered 9, after V lost 2 bases and J lost 5 bases. The CDR3 has 16 amino acids. CDR3 sequence reads: CASSFNRQGAGTEAFF. CDR3 bases: TGTGCCAGCAGCTTCAACAGACAGGGGGCTGGTACTGAAGCTTTCTTT.

This clonotype was detected once. The V gene is TRBV7-9, the J gene TRBJ1-1; D call uncertain. The CDR3 extends over 12 amino acids. Germline V gene lookup returns CDR1 SEHNR and CDR2 FQNEAQ (reference sequence). Trimming stripped 5 bases from V and 5 bases from J, with 9 bases between. The CDR3, as DNA: TGTGCCAGCAGCACCTGGAGGACTGAAGCTTTCTTT. Its protein is CASSTWRTEAFF.

The table lists this clonotype with many counts. The chain is built from TRBV7-9 and TRBJ2-7; D is undetermined. Germline values: CDR1 SEHNR, CDR2 FQNEAQ (reference sequence). CDR3 length: 15 amino acids. With 2 bases removed from V and 0 bases from J, the gap between germline ends came to 11 bases. The CDR3 region has the DNA TGTGCCAGCAGCTTAAGTGGAGCTAGCTCCTACGAGCAGTACTTC. Its translation: CASSLSGASSYEQYF. The full variable domain, completed using reference TRBV7-9 and TRBJ2-7, is DTGVSQNPRHKITKRGQNVTFRCDPISEHNRLYWYRQTLGQGPEFLTYFQNEAQLEKSRLLSDRFSAERPKGSFSTLEIQRTEQGDSAMYLCASSLSGASSYEQYFGPGTRLTVT.

Notes on this clonotype: No DNA is shown, since the ends of the CDR3 on it are uncertain; the CDR3 is the one TCRdb lists. The chain recombines TRBV7-2 with TRBJ2-2; the table gives TRBD1 as D, unverified against the DNA. Termini included, the CDR3 measures 16 amino acids. Looked up from germline, CDR1 is SGHTA and CDR2 is FQGNSA. The chain's CDR3 is CASSLETGRRAGELFF.

On this clonotype itself: This sequence may be a read error, since a much larger clone differs from it by one base. CDR3 residues: CASSAEQGDYGYTF. CDR3 in DNA: TGTGCCAGCAGCGCTGAACAGGGGGACTATGGCTACACCTTC. The chain is built from TRBV9 and TRBJ1-2; 8 bases agree with TRBD1. CDR1 is SGDLS, CDR2 YYNGEE, per germline. V dropped 3 bases and J dropped 3; count of bases not matched to a gene: 4. The CDR3 runs 14 residues.

V and J are TRBV2 and TRBJ1-2, with a weak D call TRBD1 (6 bases). From germline, CDR1 is SNHLY and CDR2 FYNNEI. Trimming cost V 5 bases and J 4 bases, with 14 bases left between them. The CDR3 extends over 14 amino acids. Written as DNA, the CDR3 is TGTGCCAGCAGTCCCTCAGGGGAACTCTATGGCTACACCTTC. This translates into CASSPSGELYGYTF. The whole variable domain, filled in from reference TRBV2 and TRBJ1-2, reads EPEVTQTPSHQVTQMGQEVILRCVPISNHLYFYWYRQILGQKVEFLVSFYNNEISEKSEIFDDQFSVERPDGSNFTLKIRSTKLEDSAMYFCASSPSGELYGYTFGSGTRLTVV.

This chain connects TRBV5-1 to TRBJ2-5; the D is unclear. Between the trimmed V and J ends, which lost 4 bases and 1 base, there was a span of 8 bases. Germline CDR1 reads SGHRS; CDR2 reads YFSETQ. There are 13 residues in the CDR3. Here the CDR3 reads CASSPTFQETQYF. CDR3 sequence (DNA): TGCGCCAGCAGCCCAACTTTCCAAGAGACCCAGTACTTC.

The genes are TRBV29-1 and TRBJ1-1; 7 bases align to TRBD1. Germline trimming cut 7 bases from V and 5 bases from J; bases unmatched to any gene: 10. From germline, CDR1 is SQVTM and CDR2 ANQGSEA. CDR3 length: 13 residues. The CDR3 is CSGGQDYGTEAFF. The DNA for the CDR3 is TGCAGCGGCGGACAGGACTATGGGACTGAAGCTTTCTTT.

This clonotype has just one count. CDR3 DNA: TGCGCCAGCAGCTTGGGGATAAGGACAGGGATCCCCTACGAGCAGTACTTC. This translates into CASSLGIRTGIPYEQYF. The genes are TRBV5-1 and TRBJ2-7; 8 bases align to TRBD1. The V segment lost 0 bases and the J segment 2 bases; nucleotides outside the gene matches: 10. The V gene's germline CDR1 is SGHRS and CDR2 YFSETQ. CDR3 size: 17 residues.

This clonotype was recorded a few times. This chain connects TRBV15 to TRBJ2-7; no reliable D call. The germline V and J ends were trimmed by 1 base and 3 bases, with 13 bases remaining between them. Germline loops: CDR1 LNHNV, CDR2 YYDKDF (reference sequence). The CDR3 consists of 15 residues. CDR3 DNA: TGTGCCACCAGCAGAGGAACTGACTCCATCTACGAGCAGTACTTC. Amino acids: CATSRGTDSIYEQYF.

In its sample, this clonotype was seen a few times. This chain uses TRBV7-2 with TRBJ1-1, with D hard to call. This CDR3 has 14 residues. The V end lost 3 bases, the J end lost 1 base, and 9 bases lay between the germline ends. The V gene's germline CDR1 is SGHTA and CDR2 FQGNSA. The CDR3 protein is CASSLAAKNTEAFF. The CDR3 nucleotides read TGTGCCAGCAGCTTGGCGGCGAAGAACACTGAAGCTTTCTTT.

This clonotype was seen repeatedly, ten times or more. V is TRBV20-1 and J is TRBJ1-1, with TRBD1 as a possible D gene (5 bases). Germline loops: CDR1 DFQATT, CDR2 SNEGSKA (reference sequence). The CDR3 consists of 12 residues. V lost 7 bases to trimming and J lost 5 bases, with 14 bases between them. The CDR3, as DNA: TGCAGTGTCCTCGAGGGGCTAACTGAAGCTTTCTTT. This gives the protein CSVLEGLTEAFF.

Only one count was recorded for this clonotype. V is TRBV29-1 and J is TRBJ2-2; TRBD2 might be the D (6 bases). V was pared by 8 bases and J by 0 bases, with 10 bases between. The CDR3 loop spans 13 amino acids. Germline V gene sequence: CDR1 SQVTM, CDR2 ANQGSEA. In DNA, the CDR3 is TGCAGCAGTAGGGACTCGAACACCGGGGAGCTGTTTTTT. Its protein product is CSSRDSNTGELFF.

This clonotype was observed once. A much larger clone sits a single nucleotide away, making a read error possible. No conserved phenylalanine or tryptophan is present at the end of the CDR3, so a read error is the likely explanation. The chain links TRBV19 to TRBJ1-5; TRBD1 is a possible D gene (5 bases). V was trimmed by 5 bases and J by 3 bases, leaving 14 bases between them. Germline V gene lookup returns CDR1 LNHDA and CDR2 SQIVND (reference sequence). The CDR3 is made up of 15 amino acids. This chain's CDR3 is CASSEVGGSNQPQHL. The CDR3 bases are TGTGCCAGTAGTGAGGTGGGGGGTTCCAATCAGCCCCAGCATCTT.

The chain is built from TRBV6-1 and TRBJ1-4; TRBD1 is a possible D gene (5 bases). The CDR3 spans 15 residues. From germline, CDR1 is MNHNS and CDR2 SASEGT. V was shortened by 5 bases and J by 7 bases, with 17 bases between the two germline ends. CDR3 DNA sequence: TGTGCCAGCAGTCCCGGACTGCCGGGGACTGAAAAACTGTTTTTT. Its protein is CASSPGLPGTEKLFF.

In nucleotides, the CDR3 is TGTGCCAGTAGTAAGGGGAACAACTCCTATGGCTACACCTTC. The encoded protein is CASSKGNNSYGYTF. The rearrangement joins TRBV19 to TRBJ1-2; weak D call: TRBD1 (5 bases). This CDR3 is 14 amino acids long. Germline V gene sequence: CDR1 LNHDA, CDR2 SQIVND (reference sequence). Deletions cut 4 bases from V and 4 bases from J, with 13 bases between.

The chain joins TRBV29-1 to TRBJ2-2; TRBD2 might be the D (6 bases). Germline CDR1 SQVTM, CDR2 ANQGSEA. Trimming cost V 3 bases and J 3 bases, with 11 bases left between them. CDR3 length: 14 residues. CDR3 amino acids: CSVDAGFDTGELFF. CDR3 bases: TGCAGCGTTGATGCGGGGTTCGACACCGGGGAGCTGTTTTTT.